This section outlines one TCR beta chain sequence together with its context. All the donors were Caucasian adults who lived in Nashville, Tennessee. The data were obtained in a study of shared clonotypes between healthy human individuals. This CDR3 is 13 amino acids long. Between the trimmed V and J ends, which lost 4 bases and 9 bases, there was a span of 14 bases. The germline gives CDR1 SGHDT, CDR2 YYEEEE. Original handling: Filtering of immunoSEQ junctional sequences could not match full-length read filtering. The table came from immunoSEQ multiplex PCR; TCRdb's copy has only in-frame clones and leaves some out. The V and J calls and the clone size are those of that table, but D and trimming were determined from the DNA. The table lists about 510,000 clones, about 75% of them singletons.

The sequence was collected from a middle-aged woman in good health. Some clones in this sample may be carry-over from other donors' samples. V usage is TRBV5-6 and J usage is TRBJ2-1; no firm D call. Input material: PBMCs. The CDR3 protein is CASSLHGVSEQFF. The CDR3 DNA follows: TGTGCCAGCAGCCTCCATGGAGTCAGTGAGCAGTTCTTC.